The table lists the clone carrying this T cell receptor (beta chain) with many counts. As yet, its antigen is unknown. Genes here carry mouse names. The read ends 4 residues shy of where the CDR3 ends; the end is completed using the germline J gene. Time point reported: mouse skin 6 weeks after grafting, around onset of hair loss. Grafted recipient mice had skin biopsied at grafting and 3 and 6 weeks later. This record belongs to a study of CD8+ T cells in alopecia areata. Germline CDR1 SNHLY, CDR2 FYNGKV (reference sequence). Deletions cut 1 base from V and 1 base from J, with 8 bases between. The CDR3 extends over 15 amino acids. Reverse transcription of extracted RNA yielded cDNA, which provided the sequencing template. Clones were read by immunoSEQ multiplex PCR, and TCRdb kept only the in-frame ones, dropping some. The sample includes approximately 5,400 clones, none of them occurring once. The study's findings and limits: Scalp sequencing also captures normal skin's resident alphabeta T cells. Patients shared TCRs less clearly than mice did, possibly owing to HLA. Clonality exceeded that of normal scalp in lesional scalp, most notably in alopecia totalis/universalis.

The TCR was taken from a C3H/HeJ mouse with alopecia areata. The MHC haplotype of the strain is H2-k. The source material was skin, sampled at week 6. The rearrangement links TRBV3 to TRBJ2-1; possible D gene TRBD1, 5 bases. CDR3 sequence reads: CASSLVPGNYAEQFF. The CDR3 DNA, read in part, is TGTGCCAGCAGCTTAGTTCCAGGGAACTATGCT.